This T cell receptor (beta chain) was documented in a study of T cells after yellow fever vaccination. Points from the study as a whole: Primary-vaccination clones mostly resurfaced post-booster (under 98% CD4, approximately 87% CD8).

Germline loops: CDR1 SGHKS, CDR2 YYEKEE (reference sequence). With 3 bases removed from V and 6 bases from J, the gap between germline ends came to 15 bases. The CDR3 is made up of 15 amino acids. This clonotype was seen only a few times. Its cognate antigen is unknown. TCRdb itself ran the 5' RACE reads through MiXCR, one entry per CDR3 protein. Of under 300,000 distinct CDR3 sequences listed, 6.9% are singletons. The TCR originated in a man aged 25 to 40 who received the YFV17D yellow fever vaccine. The sequencing here drew on CD4+ T cells sorted from PBMCs, taken 15 days after the yellow fever booster vaccination. The chain joins TRBV5-5 to TRBJ2-2; D remains unclear. CDR3 residues: CASSSLLRQAGELFF. The CDR3 DNA sequence: TGTGCCAGCAGCTCCCTACTCAGGCAAGCCGGGGAGCTGTTTTTT.